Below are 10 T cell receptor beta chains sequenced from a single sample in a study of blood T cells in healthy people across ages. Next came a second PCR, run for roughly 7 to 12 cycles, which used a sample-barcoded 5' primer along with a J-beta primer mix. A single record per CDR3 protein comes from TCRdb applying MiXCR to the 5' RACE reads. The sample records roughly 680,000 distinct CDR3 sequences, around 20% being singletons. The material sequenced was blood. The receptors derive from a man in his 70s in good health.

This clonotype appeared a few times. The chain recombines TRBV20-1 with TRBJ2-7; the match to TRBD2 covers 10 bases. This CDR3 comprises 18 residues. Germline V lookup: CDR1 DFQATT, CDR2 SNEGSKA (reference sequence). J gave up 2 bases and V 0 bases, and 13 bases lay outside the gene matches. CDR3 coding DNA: TGCAGTGCTAGAGATTGGGGTCGGTCTAGCGGGAGTACCTACGAGCAGTACTTC. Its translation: CSARDWGRSSGSTYEQYF.

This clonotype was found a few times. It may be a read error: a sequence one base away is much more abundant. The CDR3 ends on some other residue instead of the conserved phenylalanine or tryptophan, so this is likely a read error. CDR3 in DNA: TGTGCCACCCGTGAGGGCCACGAGCAGTACTCC. It yields the protein CATREGHEQYS. The gene calls are TRBV10-3 and TRBJ2-7, with D perhaps matching TRBD2 (5 bases). Trimming stripped 10 bases from V and 5 bases from J, with 12 bases between. In germline, CDR1 is ENHRY, CDR2 SYGVKD. The CDR3 extends over 11 amino acids.

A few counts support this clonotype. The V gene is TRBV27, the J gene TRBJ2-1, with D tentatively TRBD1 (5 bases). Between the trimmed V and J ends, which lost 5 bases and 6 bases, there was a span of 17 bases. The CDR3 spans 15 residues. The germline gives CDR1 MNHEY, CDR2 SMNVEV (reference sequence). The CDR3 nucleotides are TGTGCCAGCAGTCACCTGGACACAGTTCGCAATGAGCAGTTCTTC. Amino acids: CASSHLDTVRNEQFF.

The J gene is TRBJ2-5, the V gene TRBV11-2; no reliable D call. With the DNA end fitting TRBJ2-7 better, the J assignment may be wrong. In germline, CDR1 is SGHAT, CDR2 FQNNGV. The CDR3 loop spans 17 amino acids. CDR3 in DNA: TGTGCCAGCAGCTTAGATCAGGCAGATTTTAGCTCCTACGAGCAGTACTTC. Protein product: CASSLDQADFSSYEQYF.

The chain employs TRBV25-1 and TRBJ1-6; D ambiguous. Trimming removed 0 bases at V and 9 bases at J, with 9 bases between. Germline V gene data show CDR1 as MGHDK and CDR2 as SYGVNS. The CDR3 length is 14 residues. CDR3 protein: CASSEYPTFSPLHF. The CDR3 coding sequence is TGTGCCAGCAGTGAATACCCGACGTTTTCACCCCTCCACTTT.

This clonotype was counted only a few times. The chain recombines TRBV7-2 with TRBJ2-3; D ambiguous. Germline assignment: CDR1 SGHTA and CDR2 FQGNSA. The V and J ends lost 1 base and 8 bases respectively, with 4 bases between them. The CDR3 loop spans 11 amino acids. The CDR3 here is CASSLEVTQYF. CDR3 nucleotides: TGTGCCAGCAGCTTAGAGGTTACGCAGTATTTT.

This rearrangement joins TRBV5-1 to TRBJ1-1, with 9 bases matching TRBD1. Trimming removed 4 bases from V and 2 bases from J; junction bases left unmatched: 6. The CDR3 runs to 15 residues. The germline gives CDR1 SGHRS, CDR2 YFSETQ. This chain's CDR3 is CASSAGQGSNTEAFF. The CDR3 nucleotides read TGCGCCAGCAGCGCGGGACAGGGAAGTAACACTGAAGCTTTCTTT.

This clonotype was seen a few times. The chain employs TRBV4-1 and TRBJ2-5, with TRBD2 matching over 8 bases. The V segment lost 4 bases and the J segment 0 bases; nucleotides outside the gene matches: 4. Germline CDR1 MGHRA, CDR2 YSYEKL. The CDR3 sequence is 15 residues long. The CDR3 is CASSPELADQETQYF. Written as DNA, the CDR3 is TGCGCCAGCAGCCCAGAACTAGCGGACCAAGAGACCCAGTACTTC.

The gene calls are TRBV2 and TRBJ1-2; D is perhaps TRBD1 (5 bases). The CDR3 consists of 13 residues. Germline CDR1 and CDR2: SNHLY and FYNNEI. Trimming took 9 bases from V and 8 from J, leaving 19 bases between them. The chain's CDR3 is CASSPTGGGGYTF. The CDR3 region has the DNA TGTGCCAGTAGCCCCACTGGCGGGGGGGGCTACACCTTC.

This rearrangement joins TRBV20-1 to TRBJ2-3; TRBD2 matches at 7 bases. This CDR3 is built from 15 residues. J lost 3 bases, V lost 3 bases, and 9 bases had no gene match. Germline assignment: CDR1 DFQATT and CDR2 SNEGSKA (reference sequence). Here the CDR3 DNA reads TGCAGTGCTAGCCCCCTAGCGGAGGGTACAGATACGCAGTATTTT. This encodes CSASPLAEGTDTQYF.